Below are 29 T cell receptor beta chains sequenced from a single sample in a study of read filtering for tumor transcriptome and immune sequencing. Molecular barcoded adaptors covering alpha/delta and beta/gamma chains were used on approximately 440 ng RNA. Using its own MiXCR run on the reads, TCRdb lists one record per CDR3 protein. Among tens of thousands of distinct CDR3 sequences listed, 20% to 25% were seen once. The sequenced material came from a population of CD138-negative cells sorted from bone marrow. The receptors here all came from a donor at least 40 years old with multiple myeloma.

There are many counts of this clonotype. The CDR3 region has the DNA TGTGCCAGCAGCATCAGCAACTCCTACAATGAGCAGTTCTTC. This sequence encodes CASSISNSYNEQFF. V gene TRBV2 combines with J gene TRBJ2-1; D ambiguous. Trimming took off 6 bases at V and 0 bases at J, with 9 bases between the two ends. The CDR3 is 14 residues long. Germline-derived CDR1 and CDR2 are SNHLY and FYNNEI.

The table lists this clonotype with many counts. The CDR3 is CASSLRDSTDTQYF. CDR3 DNA sequence: TGCGCCAGCAGCTTAAGGGACAGCACAGATACGCAGTATTTT. The chain is built from TRBV5-1 and TRBJ2-3, with D perhaps TRBD1 or TRBD2 (5 bases each). Trimming took 2 bases from V and 0 from J, leaving 7 bases between them. The CDR3 length is 14 residues. Germline loops: CDR1 SGHRS, CDR2 YFSETQ.

This clonotype was found many times. The rearrangement uses TRBV6-2 or TRBV6-3 and TRBJ1-2; no definite D call. Trimming pared 7 bases from V and 0 bases from J, leaving 9 bases between. The CDR3 consists of 13 residues. Germline lookup yields CDR1 MNHEY and CDR2 SVGEGT. CDR3: CASKNNPNYGYTF. Written as DNA, the CDR3 is TGTGCCAGCAAGAATAACCCTAACTATGGCTACACCTTC.

At least ten counts were recorded for this clonotype. The J gene is TRBJ2-1, the V gene TRBV27; possibly TRBD1 for D (6 bases). Per the germline V gene, CDR1 is MNHEY and CDR2 is SMNVEV (reference sequence). V was pared by 5 bases and J by 10 bases, with 15 bases between. The CDR3 consists of 13 residues. DNA of the CDR3: TGTGCCAGCAGTCGCCCCAACAGGGAGGAGCAGTTCTTC. Residues: CASSRPNREEQFF.

This clonotype is a singleton in its sample. A much larger clonotype is one base distant, so this may be a read error. The chain employs TRBV20-1 and TRBJ1-4; D is unclear. CDR1 DFQATT and CDR2 SNEGSKA come from the germline V gene (reference sequence). The CDR3 contains 13 residues. Trimming cost V 4 bases and J 7 bases, with 13 bases left between them. CDR3 residues: CSATQGGGEKLFF. DNA of the CDR3: TGCAGTGCTACGCAAGGAGGCGGTGAAAAACTGTTTTTT.

This clonotype was detected many times. J is TRBJ2-2 and V is TRBV28; D is ambiguous. V gave up 10 bases and J gave up 1 base, with 13 bases separating them. The CDR3 is 14 amino acids. The V gene's germline CDR1 is MDHEN and CDR2 SYDVKM. The CDR3: CATHPAQNTGELFF. CDR3 DNA: TGTGCCACCCATCCGGCCCAGAACACCGGGGAGCTGTTTTTT. Combining the CDR3 with reference TRBV28 and TRBJ2-2 gives the whole variable domain DVKVTQSSRYLVKRTGEKVFLECVQDMDHENMFWYRQDPGLGLRLIYFSYDVKMKEKGDIPEGYSVSREKKERFSLILESASTNQTSMYLCATHPAQNTGELFFGEGSRLTVL.

In its sample, this clonotype was seen once. A single base separates this from a much larger clone, so it may be a read error. The rearrangement links TRBV10-3 to TRBJ2-5; D not certain. The CDR3 loop spans 15 amino acids. The germline gives CDR1 ENHRY, CDR2 SYGVKD. CDR3 region: CAISATWVSQETKYF. The CDR3 DNA reads TGTGCCATCAGTGCAACGTGGGTCTCCCAAGAGACCAAGTACTTC.

This clonotype has ten or more counts. This sequence joins TRBV20-1 and TRBJ2-7; 7 bases fit TRBD2. The CDR3 has 11 amino acids. CDR1 DFQATT and CDR2 SNEGSKA come from the germline V gene (reference sequence). V lost 8 bases, J lost 5 bases, and 6 bases stayed unmatched. Here the CDR3 reads CSPERGDEQYF. In DNA form, the CDR3 reads TGCAGTCCCGAGCGGGGTGACGAGCAGTACTTC.

On this clonotype itself: The conserved closing phenylalanine or tryptophan is absent in this CDR3, likely reflecting a read error. The V call is TRBV10-2, the J call TRBJ2-1; D gene uncertain. Germline loops: CDR1 WSHSY, CDR2 SAAADI. The CDR3 has 14 amino acids. The CDR3 here is CASSESRSRNGQFL. CDR3 sequence (DNA): TGCGCCAGCAGTGAGAGCCGGAGTCGGAATGGGCAGTTCCTC.

This clonotype was picked up many times. The rearrangement joins TRBV6-5 to TRBJ2-5; perhaps TRBD2 as D (6 bases). Germline V lookup: CDR1 MNHEY, CDR2 SVGAGI. Trimming removed 4 bases at V and 3 bases at J, with 12 bases between. The CDR3 is 14 residues long. In DNA form, the CDR3 reads TGTGCCAGCAGTTGGGGACTGAAAGAAGAGACCCAGTACTTC. It codes for CASSWGLKEETQYF.

This clonotype occurred many times. V gene TRBV28 combines with J gene TRBJ1-6; possible D gene TRBD1, 5 bases. The CDR3 consists of 15 residues. V was shortened by 7 bases and J by 10 bases, with 20 bases between the two germline ends. Germline CDR1 reads MDHEN; CDR2 reads SYDVKM. CDR3 protein: CASTGGDRRKSPLHF. The CDR3 coding sequence is TGTGCCAGCACCGGGGGGGACCGGCGAAAATCACCCCTCCACTTT.

With regard to this clonotype: Being one base from a much bigger clone, this may be a read error. The CDR3 ends on some other residue instead of the conserved phenylalanine or tryptophan, so this is likely a read error. This chain links TRBV7-2 with TRBJ1-1; perhaps TRBD1 as D (6 bases). This CDR3 contains 13 residues. CDR1 and CDR2 from the germline V gene are SGHTA and FQGNSA. V lost 4 bases and J 5 bases, leaving 11 bases between the germline ends. CDR3 sequence: CASSSGARTEAFS. The CDR3 DNA follows: TGTGCCAGCAGCTCGGGGGCTAGAACTGAAGCTTTCTCT.

There are many counts of this clonotype. V is TRBV20-1 and J is TRBJ2-3; 8 bases are shared with TRBD1. The CDR3 runs 17 residues. Per the germline V gene, CDR1 is DFQATT and CDR2 is SNEGSKA (reference sequence). V lost 5 bases to trimming and J lost 0 bases; unmatched junction nucleotides: 13. CDR3 loop: CSARHRTGPFSTDTQYF. For the CDR3, the DNA is TGCAGTGCTCGACATCGGACAGGGCCCTTTAGCACAGATACGCAGTATTTT.

This clonotype has more than one count but fewer than ten. The gene calls are TRBV23-1 and TRBJ1-4; 7 nucleotides agree with TRBD1. TRBV23-1 is known as an ORF, though its function is uncertain. The CDR3 length is 16 residues. The trim removed 4 bases at V and 2 bases at J, leaving 7 bases unmatched. The DNA of the CDR3 is TGCGCCAGCAGTCGCTACAGGGGCGCGACTAATGAAAAACTGTTTTTT. It encodes CASSRYRGATNEKLFF.

This clonotype was observed at least ten times. This chain connects TRBV4-1 to TRBJ1-1; D is ambiguous. This CDR3 is built from 14 residues. The V gene lost 6 bases and the J gene lost 0 bases, with 11 bases spanning the gap. CDR1 is MGHRA and CDR2 is YSYEKL in the germline V gene. In DNA form, the CDR3 reads TGCGCCAGCAGGCGCCTTATCATGAACACTGAAGCTTTCTTT. It yields the protein CASRRLIMNTEAFF.

This clonotype has ten or more counts. The chain links TRBV7-8 to TRBJ2-1, with no clear D. From germline, CDR1 is SGHVS and CDR2 FQNEAQ. The CDR3 contains 15 residues. V lost 4 bases and J lost 4, with 14 bases in between. The CDR3 region has the DNA TGTGCCAGCAGCTCCTTGCTGTGGAATTACAATGAGCAGTTCTTC. Amino acid sequence: CASSSLLWNYNEQFF.

This clonotype has at least ten counts. The gene calls are TRBV7-2 and TRBJ2-3; tentatively, D is TRBD2 (7 bases). This CDR3 comprises 16 residues. Deletions cut 2 bases from V and 3 bases from J, with 15 bases between. Germline assignment: CDR1 SGHTA and CDR2 FQGNSA. The CDR3 sequence is CASSLTGGPLTDTQYF. For the CDR3, the DNA is TGTGCCAGCAGCTTAACGGGGGGCCCACTGACAGATACGCAGTATTTT.

Concerning this clonotype itself: Because it lacks the conserved phenylalanine or tryptophan at the end, this CDR3 is likely a read error. The chain joins TRBV11-2 to TRBJ2-3; D is perhaps TRBD1 (6 bases). The CDR3 extends over 18 amino acids. Germline lookup yields CDR1 SGHAT and CDR2 FQNNGV. Here the CDR3 reads CAISSTTFAQGDKDTQYV. Written as DNA, the CDR3 is TGTGCCATCAGCTCTACCACATTCGCACAGGGAGATAAAGATACGCAGTATGTT.

This clonotype was found many times. The V gene is TRBV5-1, the J gene TRBJ1-1; 8 bases agree with TRBD1. The length of the CDR3 is 15 residues. Looked up from germline, CDR1 is SGHRS and CDR2 is YFSETQ. With 2 bases clipped from V and 1 base from J, the junction kept 4 bases outside the gene matches. CDR3 loop: CASSLMTGANTEAFF. In DNA form, the CDR3 reads TGCGCCAGCAGCTTAATGACAGGGGCGAACACTGAAGCTTTCTTT. Full variable domain (rest looked up from reference TRBV5-1 and TRBJ1-1): KAGVTQTPRYLIKTRGQQVTLSCSPISGHRSVSWYQQTPGQGLQFLFEYFSETQRNKGNFPGRFSGRQFSNSRSEMNVSTLELGDSALYLCASSLMTGANTEAFFGQGTRLTVV.

The sample holds many counts of this clonotype. V is TRBV12-3 or TRBV12-4 and J is TRBJ2-1; the D gene could be TRBD1 or TRBD2 (6 bases each). CDR3 size: 14 residues. Trimming cost V 3 bases and J 10 bases, with 16 bases left between them. CDR3 DNA sequence: TGTGCCAGCAGTTTCCGGAGGGGGAGGATCGAGCAGTTCTTC. Residues: CASSFRRGRIEQFF.

This clonotype was observed at least ten times. V and J are TRBV2 and TRBJ1-1, with 7 bases that match TRBD1. The CDR3 is 13 amino acids. V lost 7 bases, J lost 7 bases, and 9 bases stayed unmatched. Germline CDR1 SNHLY, CDR2 FYNNEI. The CDR3 here is CASTADRAHEAFF. In DNA form, the CDR3 reads TGTGCCAGCACCGCAGACAGGGCACATGAAGCTTTCTTT.

As for this clonotype: This sequence may be a read error, since a much larger clone differs from it by one base. DNA for the CDR3: TGCAGCGTTGAAGAGTGGCTGGGAAGGTCTGAAGCTTTCTTT. Protein sequence: CSVEEWLGRSEAFF. This chain links TRBV29-1 with TRBJ1-1, with D hard to call. Germline CDR1 SQVTM, CDR2 ANQGSEA. The CDR3 loop spans 14 amino acids. V lost 0 bases and J 6 bases, leaving 14 bases between the germline ends.

In its sample, this clonotype was seen many times. The chain links TRBV19 to TRBJ1-5; 7 positions agree with TRBD1. Germline V CDR1 and CDR2: LNHDA, SQIVND (reference sequence). V lost 5 bases and J lost 2; bases outside the gene matches: 12. The CDR3 is 17 residues long. The CDR3 is CASSLWTGRGGNQPQHF. The DNA of the CDR3 is TGTGCCAGTAGTCTCTGGACAGGTCGGGGTGGCAATCAGCCCCAGCATTTT.

The chain combines TRBV20-1 with TRBJ2-7; TRBD1 agrees at 9 bases. The germline CDR1 and CDR2 sequences are DFQATT and SNEGSKA (reference sequence). This CDR3 is built from 15 residues. V trimming: 0 bases; J trimming: 5 bases; junction bases outside the gene matches: 8. CDR3 region: CSARDPSGQGHEQYF. As DNA, the CDR3 is TGCAGTGCTAGAGACCCCTCGGGACAGGGCCACGAGCAGTACTTC.

This clonotype was counted at least ten times. The chain recombines TRBV7-2 with TRBJ2-6, with D uncertain. The CDR3 runs 15 residues. CDR1 SGHTA and CDR2 FQGNSA come from the germline V gene. V shed 5 bases and J shed 4 bases, with 12 bases lying between them. CDR3 sequence reads: CASSSSLPGANVLTF. Here the CDR3 DNA reads TGTGCCAGCAGCAGTAGTTTACCAGGGGCCAACGTCCTGACTTTC.

This clonotype has more than one count but fewer than ten. This chain connects TRBV6-2 or TRBV6-3 to TRBJ2-3; TRBD2 agrees at 11 bases. J lost 0 bases, V lost 6 bases, and 5 bases had no gene match. The CDR3 length is 16 residues. Germline CDR1 is MNHEY and CDR2 is SVGEGT. CDR3 in DNA: TGTGCCAGCAGCCCGGGGACTAGCGGTAGCACAGATACGCAGTATTTT. Translated, it gives CASSPGTSGSTDTQYF.

With regard to this clonotype: This may come from a read error, since a much larger clone is one base off. This rearrangement joins TRBV28 to TRBJ1-3; no reliable D call. The CDR3 consists of 15 residues. Looked up from germline, CDR1 is MDHEN and CDR2 is SYDVKM. The CDR3 is CASRYEGNSGSTIYF. The CDR3 coding sequence is TGTGCCAGCAGGTACGAGGGCAACTCTGGAAGCACCATATATTTT.

This clonotype turned up a few times. V and J are TRBV18 and TRBJ1-2; a weak D match, TRBD1 (5 bases). The CDR3 totals 16 residues. Germline V lookup: CDR1 KGHSH, CDR2 LQKENI. Trimming shortened V by 3 bases and J by 4 bases, and 18 bases separated the two germline ends. The CDR3 coding sequence is TGTGCCAGCTCACCGGGTTTAAGGGACGGTGGCTATGGCTACACCTTC. Its translation: CASSPGLRDGGYGYTF.

The rearrangement links TRBV20-1 to TRBJ1-1, with unresolved D. Germline V gene lookup returns CDR1 DFQATT and CDR2 SNEGSKA (reference sequence). The CDR3 sequence is 17 residues long. V was trimmed by 1 base and J by 0 bases, leaving 18 bases between them. DNA for the CDR3: TGCAGTGCTAGAGTACTGGGGATCGCCATCATGAACACTGAAGCTTTCTTT. Amino acids: CSARVLGIAIMNTEAFF.